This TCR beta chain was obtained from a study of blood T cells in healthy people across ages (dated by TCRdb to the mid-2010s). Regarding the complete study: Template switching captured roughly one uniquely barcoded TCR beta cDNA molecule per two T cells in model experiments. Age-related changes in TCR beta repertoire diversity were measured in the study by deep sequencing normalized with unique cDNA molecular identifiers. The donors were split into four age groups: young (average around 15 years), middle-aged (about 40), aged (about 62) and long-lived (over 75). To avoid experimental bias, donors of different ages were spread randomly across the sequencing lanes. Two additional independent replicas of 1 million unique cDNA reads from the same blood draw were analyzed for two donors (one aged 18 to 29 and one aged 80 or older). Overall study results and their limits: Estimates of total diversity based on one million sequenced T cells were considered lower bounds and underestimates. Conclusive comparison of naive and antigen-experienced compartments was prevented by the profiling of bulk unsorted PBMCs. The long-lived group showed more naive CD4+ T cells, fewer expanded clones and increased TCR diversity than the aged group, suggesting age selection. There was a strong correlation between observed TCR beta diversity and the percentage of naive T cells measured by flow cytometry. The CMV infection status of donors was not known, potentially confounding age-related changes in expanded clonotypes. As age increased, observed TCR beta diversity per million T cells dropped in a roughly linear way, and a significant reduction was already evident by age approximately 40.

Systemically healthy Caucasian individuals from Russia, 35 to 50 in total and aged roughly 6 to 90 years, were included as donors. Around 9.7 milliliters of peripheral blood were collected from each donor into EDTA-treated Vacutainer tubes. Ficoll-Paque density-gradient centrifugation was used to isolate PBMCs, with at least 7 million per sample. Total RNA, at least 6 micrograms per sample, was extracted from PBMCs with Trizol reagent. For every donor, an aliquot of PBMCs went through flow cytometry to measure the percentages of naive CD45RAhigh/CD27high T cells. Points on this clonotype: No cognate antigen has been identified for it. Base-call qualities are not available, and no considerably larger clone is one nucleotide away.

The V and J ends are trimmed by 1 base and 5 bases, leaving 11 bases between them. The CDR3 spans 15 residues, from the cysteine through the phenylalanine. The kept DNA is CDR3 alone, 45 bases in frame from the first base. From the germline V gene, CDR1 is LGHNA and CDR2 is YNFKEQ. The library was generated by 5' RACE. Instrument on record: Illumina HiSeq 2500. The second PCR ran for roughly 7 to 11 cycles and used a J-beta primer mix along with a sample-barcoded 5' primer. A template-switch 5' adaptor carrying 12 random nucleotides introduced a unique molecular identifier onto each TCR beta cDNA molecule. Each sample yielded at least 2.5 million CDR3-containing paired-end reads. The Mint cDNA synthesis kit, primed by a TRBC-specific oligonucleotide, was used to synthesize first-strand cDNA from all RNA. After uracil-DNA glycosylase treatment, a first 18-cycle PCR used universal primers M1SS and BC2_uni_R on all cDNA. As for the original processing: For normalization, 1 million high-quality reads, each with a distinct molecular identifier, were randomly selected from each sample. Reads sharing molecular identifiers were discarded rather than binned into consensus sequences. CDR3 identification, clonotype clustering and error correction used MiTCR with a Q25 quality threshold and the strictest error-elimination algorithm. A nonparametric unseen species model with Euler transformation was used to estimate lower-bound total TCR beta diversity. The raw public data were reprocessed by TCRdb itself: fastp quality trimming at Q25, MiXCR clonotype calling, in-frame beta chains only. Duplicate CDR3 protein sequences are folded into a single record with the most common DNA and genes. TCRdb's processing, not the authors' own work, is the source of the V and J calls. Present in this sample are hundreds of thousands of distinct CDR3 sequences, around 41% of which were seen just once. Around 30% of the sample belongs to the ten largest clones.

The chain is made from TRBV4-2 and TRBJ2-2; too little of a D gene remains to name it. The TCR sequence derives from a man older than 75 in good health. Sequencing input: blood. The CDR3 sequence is CASSQAMALTGELFF. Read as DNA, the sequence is TGTGCCAGCAGCCAAGCCATGGCACTTACCGGGGAGCTGTTTTTT.